This is a list of T cell receptor beta chains from one sample in a study of response to subunit inactivated influenza vaccine. TCRdb passed the RT-PCR reads through MiXCR, listing each CDR3 protein once. The table records about 650,000 distinct CDR3 sequences, 13% to 15% of them present only once. The source material was PBMCs from blood, sampled less than 15 days before vaccination. The receptors here all came from a man aged 45 to 65 who received an inactivated influenza vaccine. Each CDR3 is given with its conserved first and last residue. A D gene is named only where the DNA matches it firmly. Clone size is not always given. Where it is, it says once, few, many or a class for expanded clones.

cdr3_aa | cdr3_nt | d_call | clone_size | j_call | v_call | cdr3_length
CSARGLAGEYHEQFF | TGCAGTGCTAGAGGACTAGCGGGAGAGTACCATGAGCAGTTCTTC | TRBD2 | many | TRBJ2-1 | TRBV20-1 | 15
CSVEGSPGALSRDTQYF | TGCAGCGTTGAGGGCTCCCCGGGGGCCCTTAGTCGGGATACGCAGTATTTT | NA | few | TRBJ2-3 | TRBV29-1 | 17
CASSEGGLAGTDTQYF | TGCGCCAGCAGTGAGGGGGGACTAGCGGGGACAGATACGCAGTATTTT | TRBD2 | NA | TRBJ2-3 | TRBV10-2 | 16
CSARQLAGVHEQFF | TGCAGTGCTAGACAACTAGCGGGAGTTCATGAGCAGTTCTTC | TRBD2 | NA | TRBJ2-1 | TRBV20-1 | 14
CASSLDGKSPLHF | TGCGCCAGCAGCTTGGATGGGAAATCACCCCTCCACTTT | NA | few | TRBJ1-6 | TRBV5-1 | 13
CASSLEDPPADTQYF | TGTGCCAGCAGTTTAGAAGACCCACCCGCAGATACGCAGTATTTT | NA | few | TRBJ2-3 | TRBV12-3/TRBV12-4 | 15
CSASSTGGNEQFF | TGCAGTGCCTCATCTACCGGGGGCAATGAGCAGTTCTTC | NA | many | TRBJ2-1 | TRBV20-1 | 13
CASSLASGVRKLFF | TGTGCCAGCAGTTTAGCGTCAGGGGTGAGAAAACTGTTTTTT | NA | NA | TRBJ1-4 | TRBV12-3/TRBV12-4 | 14
CASSLGGSGADTQYF | TGTGCCAGCAGCTTAGGCGGGTCAGGGGCAGATACGCAGTATTTT | NA | NA | TRBJ2-3 | TRBV7-8 | 15
CSAHIRLTEAFF | TGCAGTGCTCACATCCGGCTCACTGAAGCTTTCTTT | NA | few | TRBJ1-1 | TRBV20-1 | 12
CASSYLSGFYEQYF | TGTGCCAGCAGTTACCTCTCAGGATTCTACGAGCAGTACTTC | NA | few | TRBJ2-7 | TRBV6-5 | 14
CASSEPTYGYTF | TGCGCCAGCAGTGAGCCGACCTATGGCTACACCTTC | NA | few | TRBJ1-2 | TRBV10-2 | 12
CASINSNGGRAFF | TGTGCCAGCATTAACTCGAACGGGGGGAGAGCTTTCTTT | NA | few | TRBJ1-1 | TRBV28 | 13
CATSQAPGLGEKLFF | TGTGCCACCAGCCAAGCCCCGGGTTTGGGGGAAAAACTGTTTTTT | NA | many | TRBJ1-4 | TRBV15 | 15
CASSVGPLYNEQFF | TGTGCCAGCAGCGTCGGGCCCCTTTACAATGAGCAGTTCTTC | NA | few | TRBJ2-1 | TRBV9 | 14
CASSTGTELTGELFF | TGTGCCAGCAGTACCGGGACCGAACTCACCGGGGAGCTGTTTTTT | NA | NA | TRBJ2-2 | TRBV11-2 | 15
CASSYSSSYEQYF | TGTGCCAGCAGTTACTCCTCCTCCTACGAGCAGTACTTC | NA | many | TRBJ2-7 | TRBV6-2/TRBV6-3 | 13
CASSHRRRGQETQYF | TGCGCCAGCAGCCACAGACGCCGGGGGCAAGAGACCCAGTACTTC | NA | NA | TRBJ2-5 | TRBV4-3 | 15
CASSPRDSHEKLFF | TGTGCCAGCAGTCCCCGTGACAGTCACGAAAAACTGTTTTTT | NA | NA | TRBJ1-4 | TRBV12-3/TRBV12-4 | 14
CASSGSGGGNEQFF | TGTGCCAGCAGTGGAAGCGGGGGGGGCAATGAGCAGTTCTTC | TRBD2 | few | TRBJ2-1 | TRBV6-1 | 14
CASRQGARGYTF | TGTGCCAGCAGACAGGGGGCGAGAGGCTACACCTTC | TRBD1 | NA | TRBJ1-2 | TRBV6-5 | 12
CASSVPGTAGNTIYF | TGTGCCAGCAGCGTACCCGGGACCGCTGGAAACACCATATATTTT | NA | NA | TRBJ1-3 | TRBV7-9 | 15
CASSTGLAGAYEQYF | TGCGCCAGCAGCACAGGACTAGCGGGGGCCTACGAGCAGTACTTC | TRBD2 | NA | TRBJ2-7 | TRBV5-1 | 15
CSVETYYRTGDDEQYF | TGCAGCGTTGAAACCTACTATAGGACAGGGGACGACGAGCAGTACTTC | TRBD1 | many | TRBJ2-7 | TRBV29-1 | 16
CASSYGTSGGQETQYF | TGCGCCAGCAGCTACGGGACTAGCGGGGGGCAGGAGACCCAGTACTTC | TRBD2 | many | TRBJ2-5 | TRBV5-1 | 16
CASSTQTSGEREQYF | TGTGCCAGCAGCACCCAGACTAGCGGGGAGAGAGAGCAGTACTTC | TRBD2 | NA | TRBJ2-7 | TRBV11-2 | 15
CASSPRAATNEKLFF | TGTGCCAGCAGCCCTCGGGCCGCAACTAATGAAAAACTGTTTTTT | NA | NA | TRBJ1-4 | TRBV3-1 | 15
CASSSTGTGISSVYEQYF | TGTGCCAGCAGCTCCACCGGGACAGGGATCTCTAGTGTTTACGAGCAGTACTTC | TRBD1 | many | TRBJ2-7 | TRBV11-1 | 18
CASPRPNREICEQYF | TGTGCCAGCCCTCGACCGAACAGGGAGATCTGCGAGCAGTACTTC | NA | few | TRBJ2-7 | TRBV7-9 | 15
CASGLFLTENSPLHF | TGTGCCAGCGGCCTATTCCTGACAGAAAATTCACCCCTCCACTTT | NA | few | TRBJ1-6 | TRBV7-9 | 15
CASSYSHHPAEKLFF | TGTGCCAGCAGTTACTCGCACCATCCAGCTGAAAAACTGTTTTTT | NA | few | TRBJ1-4 | TRBV6-5 | 15
CASSFRGLFEQYF | TGTGCCAGCAGTTTCCGGGGCCTATTCGAGCAGTACTTC | NA | many | TRBJ2-7 | TRBV28 | 13
CASSLGLAGANNEQFF | TGTGCCAGCAGCTTAGGTCTAGCGGGAGCGAACAATGAGCAGTTCTTC | TRBD2 | NA | TRBJ2-1 | TRBV7-3 | 16
CASTMGLGAGELFF | TGTGCCAGCACAATGGGACTAGGGGCCGGGGAGCTGTTTTTT | TRBD2 | NA | TRBJ2-2 | TRBV12-3/TRBV12-4 | 14
CSVEESTGTAKYNEQFF | TGCAGCGTTGAAGAGTCCACCGGGACAGCTAAATACAATGAGCAGTTCTTC | TRBD1 | few | TRBJ2-1 | TRBV29-1 | 17
CASSFKGNNSPLHF | TGTGCCAGCAGTTTCAAAGGGAATAATTCACCCCTCCACTTT | NA | many | TRBJ1-6 | TRBV12-3/TRBV12-4 | 14
CASSARGGSGGAYNEQFF | TGCGCCAGCAGCGCCCGGGGAGGGAGCGGGGGAGCTTACAATGAGCAGTTCTTC | TRBD2 | few | TRBJ2-1 | TRBV5-1 | 18
CASRAGQSYNEQFF | TGTGCCAGCAGGGCGGGACAGTCCTACAATGAGCAGTTCTTC | NA | NA | TRBJ2-1 | TRBV7-2 | 14
CASSYNQYSYNEQFF | TGTGCCAGCAGTTACAATCAGTACTCCTACAATGAGCAGTTCTTC | NA | NA | TRBJ2-1 | TRBV6-2/TRBV6-3 | 15
CASSFRDRGLNEQFF | TGTGCCAGCAGTTTTCGGGACAGGGGCTTAAATGAGCAGTTCTTC | TRBD1 | NA | TRBJ2-1 | TRBV12-3/TRBV12-4 | 15
CASSYLAGANTGELFF | TGTGCCAGCAGTTACCTAGCGGGGGCGAACACCGGGGAGCTGTTTTTT | TRBD2 | few | TRBJ2-2 | TRBV6-5 | 16
CASSPDRVYEQYF | TGTGCCAGCAGCCCCGACAGGGTCTACGAGCAGTACTTC | TRBD1 | many | TRBJ2-7 | TRBV12-3/TRBV12-4 | 13
CASSLRVAGVSYNEQFF | TGCGCCAGCAGCTTACGCGTAGCGGGAGTCTCCTACAATGAGCAGTTCTTC | TRBD2 | NA | TRBJ2-1 | TRBV5-1 | 17
CASSSRTSGRTPYEQYF | TGTGCCAGCAGCTCTCGTACTAGCGGGAGGACCCCCTACGAGCAGTACTTC | TRBD2 | NA | TRBJ2-7 | TRBV12-3/TRBV12-4 | 17
CASSQRLAGVQEQFF | TGCGCCAGCAGCCAACGTCTAGCGGGAGTACAGGAGCAGTTCTTC | TRBD2 | NA | TRBJ2-1 | TRBV4-1 | 15
CATSRTANQETQYF | TGTGCCACCAGCCGGACAGCTAACCAAGAGACCCAGTACTTC | NA | few | TRBJ2-5 | TRBV15 | 14
CASSVGSASGNTIYF | TGTGCCAGCAGCGTAGGCAGCGCCTCTGGAAACACCATATATTTT | NA | NA | TRBJ1-3 | TRBV9 | 15
CSATGGREQYF | TGCAGTGCTACAGGGGGTCGGGAGCAGTACTTC | TRBD1 | many | TRBJ2-7 | TRBV20-1 | 11
CASKHNEQFF | TGTGCCAGCAAACACAATGAGCAGTTCTTC | NA | NA | TRBJ2-1 | TRBV6-2/TRBV6-3 | 10
CASSGQGLSNQPQHF | TGTGCCAGCAGTGGGCAGGGTTTGAGCAATCAGCCCCAGCATTTT | NA | NA | TRBJ1-5 | TRBV2 | 15
CSARPRRKPYNEQFF | TGCAGTGCTAGACCTCGGAGAAAACCCTACAATGAGCAGTTCTTC | NA | NA | TRBJ2-1 | TRBV20-1 | 15
CASSLNVGAPYEQYF | TGTGCCAGCAGCTTAAATGTAGGGGCCCCCTACGAGCAGTACTTC | NA | NA | TRBJ2-7 | TRBV7-3 | 15